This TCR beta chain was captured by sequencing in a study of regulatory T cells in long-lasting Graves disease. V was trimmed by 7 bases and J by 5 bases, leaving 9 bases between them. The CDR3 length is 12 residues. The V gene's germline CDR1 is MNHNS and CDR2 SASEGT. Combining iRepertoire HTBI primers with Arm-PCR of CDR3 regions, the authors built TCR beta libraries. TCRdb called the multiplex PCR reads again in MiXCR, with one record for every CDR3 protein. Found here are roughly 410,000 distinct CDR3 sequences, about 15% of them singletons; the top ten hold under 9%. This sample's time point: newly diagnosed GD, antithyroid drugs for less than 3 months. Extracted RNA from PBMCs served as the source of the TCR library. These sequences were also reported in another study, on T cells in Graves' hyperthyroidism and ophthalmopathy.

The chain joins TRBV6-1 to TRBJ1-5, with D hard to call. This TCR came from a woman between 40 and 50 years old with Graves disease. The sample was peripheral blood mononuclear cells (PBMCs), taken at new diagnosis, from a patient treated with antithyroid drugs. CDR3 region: CASKSGDQPQHF. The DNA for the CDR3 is TGTGCCAGCAAGAGTGGCGATCAGCCCCAGCATTTT.